This T cell receptor beta chain was recorded in a study of beta chain features in type 1 diabetes. Findings and limits, study-wide: A moderate, significant TCRB CDR3 shortening appeared in type 1 diabetes across four CD4+ subsets. Type 1 diabetes patients had fewer VDJ junction insertions and more deletions.

Sequenced material consisted of expressed TCRB transcripts (all of the isolated RNA was reverse transcribed). Using immunoSEQ multiplex PCR, the repertoire was profiled, and TCRdb retains in-frame clones only, with some absent. Counted here are roughly 53,000 clones, under 50% occurring once; the ten biggest clones make up 1.4%. By share, this clone ranks as medium-sized. Its matching antigen is unknown. The CDR3 contains 15 residues. V was clipped by 2 bases and J by 0 bases, with 10 bases between them. The germline V gene encodes CDR1 ENHRY and CDR2 SYGVKD. Purity of each sorted population was above 95%.

This sequence was found in a man aged 25 to 45 with type 1 diabetes. The sequencing sample was made of Tregs from blood. V usage is TRBV10-3 and J usage is TRBJ1-1; no firm D call. The CDR3 loop reads CAISERRAMNTEAFF. The CDR3 coding sequence is TGTGCCATCAGTGAGCGGCGGGCCATGAACACTGAAGCTTTCTTT.